The 5 T cell receptor beta chains listed next were all sequenced from one sample in a study of Ad26.COV2.S vaccination and SARS-CoV-2 variants. Treatment given: about 20 received Ad26.COV2.S at low or high dose, single or two shots; 5 received placebo; per-sample allocation not given. Day 63 following the first vaccine or placebo injection was when the samples were taken. TCRdb's copy holds only in-frame clones and misses some; the assay was immunoSEQ multiplex PCR. The repertoire holds hundreds of thousands of clones, roughly 90% seen once, with about 10% in the top ten. The sample in question was peripheral blood, obtained in a trial of Ad26.COV2.S vaccine versus placebo. Receptor source: a person between 18 and 60 years old who received the Ad26.COV2.S COVID-19 vaccine or a placebo.

V usage is TRBV11-2 and J usage is TRBJ2-7, with 8 bases aligning to TRBD1. The CDR3 totals 15 residues. Trimming took 2 bases from V and 3 from J; bases not matched to a gene: 6. Per germline, CDR1 SGHAT and CDR2 FQNNGV. The CDR3 sequence: CASSLLGQASYEQYF. The CDR3, as DNA: TGTGCCAGCAGCTTACTGGGACAGGCCAGCTACGAGCAGTACTTC.

V gene TRBV7-6 combines with J gene TRBJ2-7; 11 bases map to TRBD1. The CDR3 runs 15 residues. Per germline, CDR1 SGHVS and CDR2 FNYEAQ. With V trimmed by 5 bases and J by 4 bases, 7 bases remained unmatched. The CDR3 loop is CASSRAGQGAYEQYF. CDR3 sequence (DNA): TGTGCCAGCAGCAGGGCTGGACAGGGGGCGTACGAGCAGTACTTC.

The rearrangement uses TRBV10-3 and TRBJ1-6, with TRBD1 matching over 7 bases. The CDR3 sequence is 14 residues long. V dropped 6 bases and J dropped 7; count of bases not matched to a gene: 6. Per the germline V gene, CDR1 is ENHRY and CDR2 is SYGVKD. This CDR3 reads CAIRGDSDNSPLHF. DNA for the CDR3: TGTGCCATCAGGGGGGACAGTGACAATTCACCCCTCCACTTT.

The count of this clone is one. The chain joins TRBV12-3 or TRBV12-4 to TRBJ1-1, with a possible D match to TRBD1 (6 bases). CDR3 size: 11 residues. The V end was cut by 6 bases, the J end by 8 bases, with 10 bases between. The CDR3 is CASRRTAEAFF. CDR3 DNA: TGTGCCAGCAGACGGACAGCAGAAGCTTTCTTT.

This CDR3 is CASSLNSVGNTGELFF. CDR3 DNA sequence: TGCGCCAGCAGCCTTAATTCGGTCGGGAACACCGGGGAGCTGTTTTTT. The V and J genes are TRBV4-3 and TRBJ2-2; D uncertain. The V gene lost 4 bases and the J gene lost 1 base, with 13 bases spanning the gap. In germline, CDR1 is LGHNA, CDR2 YSLEER. CDR3 length equals 16 residues.